This TCR beta chain is drawn from a study of cytomegalovirus exposure and HLA in healthy donors. Primers: 60 Vbeta forward and 13 Jbeta reverse. Profiled with immunoSEQ multiplex PCR; TCRdb holds only in-frame clones, not every one. This sample has about 120,000 clones, with 60% to 70% found just once. The CDR3 has 16 amino acids. Trimming removed 6 bases from V and 6 bases from J; junction bases left unmatched: 10. Germline values: CDR1 SGHAT, CDR2 FQNNGV. Sequences were obtained from PBMCs. The sequence was collected from a woman between 35 and 50 years old in good health and CMV-seropositive. The chain combines TRBV11-2 with TRBJ2-1; 11 bases match TRBD2. The CDR3 nucleotides are TGTGCCAGCAGGGGACTAGCGGCCAAACTTAGCAATGAGCAGTTCTTC. This sequence encodes CASRGLAAKLSNEQFF.